A selection of T cell receptor beta chains follows, all from one sample in a study of blood T cell repertoires in COVID-19. Sequencing used immunoSEQ multiplex PCR; TCRdb keeps in-frame clones, though not all of them. Of 200,000 or so clones in the sample, more than 65% were seen once. Material for sequencing was peripheral blood. The origin of the receptors is a middle-aged man who had recovered from COVID-19. Each CDR3 is given with its conserved first and last residue. D genes are given only for firm matches. The size entry is marked missing in some rows and otherwise reads once, few, many or a size class.

J | size | D | V | DNA | CDR3
TRBJ1-1 | NA | NA | TRBV21-1 | TGTGCCAGCAGCTTTCCTGGGGACAGGACGAACACTGAAGCTTTCTTT | CASSFPGDRTNTEAFF
TRBJ2-5 | NA | NA | TRBV15 | TGTGCCACCAGCAGAGCGGCGGGGGCGACCCAGTACTTC | CATSRAAGATQYF
TRBJ2-6 | NA | NA | TRBV19 | TGTGCCAGTAAGGCGGATCCTGGGGCCAACGTCCTGACTTTC | CASKADPGANVLTF
TRBJ2-7 | NA | NA | TRBV2 | TGTGCCAGCAGTGGTGGGGGGAGCTCCTACGAGCAGTACTTC | CASSGGGSSYEQYF
TRBJ1-5 | NA | NA | TRBV10-3 | TGTGCCTTACTCAAAATAATTAACCCCGATCAGCCCCAGCATTTT | CALLKIINPDQPQHF
TRBJ2-5 | NA | NA | TRBV7-9 | TGTGCCAGCAGCCAAAGAGGTAGAGGCCAAGAGACCCAGTACTTC | CASSQRGRGQETQYF
TRBJ1-1 | NA | NA | TRBV5-1 | TGCGCCAGCAGCTTGGAGTACGCAGGGGACGAAGCTTTCTTT | CASSLEYAGDEAFF
TRBJ1-1 | few | TRBD1 | TRBV19 | TGTGCCAGTAGTGTTTCAGGGGGCCGAACTGAAGCTTTCTTT | CASSVSGGRTEAFF
TRBJ2-7 | NA | TRBD1 | TRBV14 | TGTGCCAGCAGGGGACAGGGTATTACCCTCTCCTACGAGCAGTACTTC | CASRGQGITLSYEQYF
TRBJ2-1 | NA | TRBD2 | TRBV7-6 | TGTGCCAGCAGCAGCGGGAGGGTGAGGGAGCAGTTCTTC | CASSSGRVREQFF
TRBJ1-1 | NA | NA | TRBV11-2 | TGTGCCAGCAGCTTTAGACTCATGAACACTGAAGCTTTCTTT | CASSFRLMNTEAFF
TRBJ2-7 | once | NA | TRBV12-5 | TGTGCTAGTGGTAAGCGGGTGAGCTCCTACGAGCAGTACTTC | CASGKRVSSYEQYF
TRBJ1-4 | NA | TRBD1 | TRBV5-1 | TGCGCCAGCAGCGAAGACAGGGGCTCAACTAATGAAAAACTGTTTTTT | CASSEDRGSTNEKLFF
TRBJ2-5 | NA | NA | TRBV12-5 | TGTGCTAGTGGTTCCCCCGGACCTTTCTCTGGAGGAGAGACCCAGTACTTC | CASGSPGPFSGGETQYF
TRBJ2-5 | NA | TRBD2 | TRBV5-4 | TGTGCCAGCAGTACTGGGGGGGGTGAAGAGACCCAGTACTTC | CASSTGGGEETQYF
TRBJ2-4 | NA | TRBD2 | TRBV9 | TGTGCCAGCCTGCCTAGGACTAGCGGGAGGGCCAAAAACATTCAGTACTTC | CASLPRTSGRAKNIQYF
TRBJ1-1 | NA | NA | TRBV27 | TGTGCCAGCGGGGACTTGGGGACGGGGAACACTGAAGCTTTCTTT | CASGDLGTGNTEAFF
TRBJ2-1 | NA | NA | TRBV7-6 | TGTGCCAGCAGCTTGCCCAGCGGTTCCAGAAATGAGCAGTTCTTC | CASSLPSGSRNEQFF
TRBJ2-1 | many | TRBD2 | TRBV19 | TGTGCCAGTAGTATCCAACCAACTAGCGGGCCCTCCAATGAGCAGTTCTTC | CASSIQPTSGPSNEQFF
TRBJ1-2 | few | NA | TRBV4-1 | TGCGCCAGCAGCCAAGATCCTCTGGCGGATGGCTACACCTTC | CASSQDPLADGYTF
TRBJ1-2 | NA | NA | TRBV10-3 | TGTGCCATCAGTGAGTCGGGGCTCTCGGGCTATGGCTACACCTTC | CAISESGLSGYGYTF
TRBJ1-1 | once | TRBD1 | TRBV24-1 | TGTGCCACCAGTTCCCGGGACAGGGGTCGGGGTTTCTTT | CATSSRDRGRGFF
TRBJ2-2 | NA | TRBD2 | TRBV7-6 | TGTGCCAGCAGCTTAGCACTAGCGGGAACGAACACCGGGGAGCTGTTTTTT | CASSLALAGTNTGELFF
TRBJ2-7 | NA | TRBD2 | TRBV5-1 | TGCGCCAGCAGCCCGGCTACCGGGACTAGCGCTCCCTACGAGCAGTACTTC | CASSPATGTSAPYEQYF
TRBJ2-5 | NA | TRBD2 | TRBV27 | TGTGCCAGCAAAGGTAGCGGGGGGGTAGGAGAGACCCAGTACTTC | CASKGSGGVGETQYF
TRBJ1-1 | NA | TRBD1 | TRBV18 | TGTGCCAGCTCATCCGGGACAGTCAACACTGAAGCTTTCTTT | CASSSGTVNTEAFF
TRBJ2-1 | NA | TRBD2 | TRBV2 | TGTGCCAGCGGCCCCTCTGGCGGGAGGGCTGAGTTCTTC | CASGPSGGRAEFF
TRBJ2-7 | NA | TRBD2 | TRBV19 | TGTGCCAGTCGGCTTAGCGGGGAGAGTCGGTACGAGCAGTACTTC | CASRLSGESRYEQYF
TRBJ1-4 | NA | NA | TRBV27 | TGTGCCAGCAGTTTTTCGTGGACCCCGACGGGGAATGAAAAACTGTTTTTT | CASSFSWTPTGNEKLFF
TRBJ2-7 | once | TRBD1 | TRBV5-3 | TGTGCCAGAAGCGCCCGGGACAGGGATCACGAGCAGTACTTC | CARSARDRDHEQYF
TRBJ1-3 | NA | TRBD1 | TRBV3-1/TRBV3-2 | TGTGCCAGCAGCCAAGATCGGGACAGGGGAAACACCATATATTTT | CASSQDRDRGNTIYF
TRBJ2-3 | NA | NA | TRBV2 | TGTGCCAGCAGCCCTGGGGACTCGGCGGATACGCAGTATTTT | CASSPGDSADTQYF
TRBJ2-2 | NA | NA | TRBV14 | TGTGCCAGCAGCCAAGGACACCCAAAGTACACCGGGGAGCTGTTTTTT | CASSQGHPKYTGELFF
TRBJ2-1 | NA | NA | TRBV24-1 | NA | CALLAGDFGNEQFF
TRBJ1-2 | NA | NA | TRBV12-3/TRBV12-4 | TGTGCCAGCAGCCAGTCTAACTATGGCTACACCTTC | CASSQSNYGYTF
TRBJ1-2 | NA | NA | TRBV19 | TGTGCCAGTCAAGGGAGCACCTATAACTATGGCTACACCTTC | CASQGSTYNYGYTF
TRBJ2-2 | NA | NA | TRBV24-1 | TGTGCCAGCGCCGGGTCCCAGGGCGGGGAGCTGTTTTTT | CASAGSQGGELFF
TRBJ1-2 | NA | TRBD1 | TRBV4-3 | TGCGCCAGCAGCCAAGATCCCCGACAGGGTATGGGTGGCTACACCTTC | CASSQDPRQGMGGYTF
TRBJ2-2 | NA | TRBD2 | TRBV9 | TGTGCCAGCAGCGGCGGGAGTGGAGGGGAGCTGTTTTTT | CASSGGSGGELFF
TRBJ1-5 | few | NA | TRBV6-6 | TGTGCCAGCAGTTACAGCCCATATAGCAATCAGCCCCAGCATTTT | CASSYSPYSNQPQHF